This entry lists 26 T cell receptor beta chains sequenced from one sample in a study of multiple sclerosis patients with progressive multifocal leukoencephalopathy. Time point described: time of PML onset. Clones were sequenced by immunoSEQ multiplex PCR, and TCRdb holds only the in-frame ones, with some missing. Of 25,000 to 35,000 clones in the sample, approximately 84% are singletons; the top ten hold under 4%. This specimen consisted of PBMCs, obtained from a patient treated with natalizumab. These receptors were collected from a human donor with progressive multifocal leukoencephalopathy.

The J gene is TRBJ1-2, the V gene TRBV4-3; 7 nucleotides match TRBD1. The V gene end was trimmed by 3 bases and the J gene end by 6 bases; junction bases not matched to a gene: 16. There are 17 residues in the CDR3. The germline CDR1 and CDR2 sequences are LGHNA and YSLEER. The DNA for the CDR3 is TGCGCCAGCAGCCACGGGCCCGGGAGGACAGGAGGGGATGGCTACACCTTC. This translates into CASSHGPGRTGGDGYTF.

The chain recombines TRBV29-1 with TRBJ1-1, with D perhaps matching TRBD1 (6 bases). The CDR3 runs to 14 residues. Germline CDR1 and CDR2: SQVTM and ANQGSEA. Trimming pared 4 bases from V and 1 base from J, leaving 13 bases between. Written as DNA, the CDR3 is TGCAGCGTTGTACGGGGGGGCTCGAACACTGAAGCTTTCTTT. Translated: CSVVRGGSNTEAFF.

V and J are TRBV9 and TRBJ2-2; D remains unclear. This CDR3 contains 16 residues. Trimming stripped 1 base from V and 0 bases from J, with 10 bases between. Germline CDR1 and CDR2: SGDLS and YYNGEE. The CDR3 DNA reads TGTGCCAGCAGCGTAAGGAAGGCAGCGAACACCGGGGAGCTGTTTTTT. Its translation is CASSVRKAANTGELFF. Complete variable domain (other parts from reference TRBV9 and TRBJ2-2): DSGVTQTPKHLITATGQRVTLRCSPRSGDLSVYWYQQSLDQGLQFLIQYYNGEERAKGNILERFSAQQFPDLHSELNLSSLELGDSALYFCASSVRKAANTGELFFGEGSRLTVL.

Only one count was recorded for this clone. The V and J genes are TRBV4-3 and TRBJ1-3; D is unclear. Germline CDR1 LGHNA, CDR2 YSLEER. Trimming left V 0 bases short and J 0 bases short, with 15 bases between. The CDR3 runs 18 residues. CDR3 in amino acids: CASSQDEGPTSSGNTIYF. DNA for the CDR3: TGCGCCAGCAGCCAAGATGAGGGTCCTACGAGCTCTGGAAACACCATATATTTT.

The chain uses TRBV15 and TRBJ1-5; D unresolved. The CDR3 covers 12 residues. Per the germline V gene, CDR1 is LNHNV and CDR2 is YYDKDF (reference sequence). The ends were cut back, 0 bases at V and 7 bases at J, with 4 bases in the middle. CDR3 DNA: TGTGCCACCAGCAGAGATGAGCAGCCCCAGCATTTT. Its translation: CATSRDEQPQHF. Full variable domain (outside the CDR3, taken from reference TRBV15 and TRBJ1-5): DAMVIQNPRYQVTQFGKPVTLSCSQTLNHNVMYWYQQKSSQAPKLLFHYYDKDFNNEADTPDNFQSRRPNTSFCFLDIRSPGLGDTAMYLCATSRDEQPQHFGDGTRLSIL.

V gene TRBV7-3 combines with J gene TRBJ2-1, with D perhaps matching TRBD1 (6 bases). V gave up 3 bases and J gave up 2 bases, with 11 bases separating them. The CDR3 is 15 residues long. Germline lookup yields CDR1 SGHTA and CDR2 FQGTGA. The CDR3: CASSLGAGTYNEQFF. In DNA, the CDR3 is TGTGCCAGCAGCTTGGGGGCTGGGACCTACAATGAGCAGTTCTTC. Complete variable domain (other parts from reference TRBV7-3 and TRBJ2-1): GAGVSQTPSNKVTEKGKYVELRCDPISGHTALYWYRQSLGQGPEFLIYFQGTGAADDSGLPNDRFFAVRPEGSVSTLKIQRTERGDSAVYLCASSLGAGTYNEQFFGPGTRLTVL.

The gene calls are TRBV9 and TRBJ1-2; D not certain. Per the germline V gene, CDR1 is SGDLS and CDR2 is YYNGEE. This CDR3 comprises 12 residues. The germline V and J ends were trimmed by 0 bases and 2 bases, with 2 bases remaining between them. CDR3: CASSVDNYGYTF. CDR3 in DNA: TGTGCCAGCAGCGTAGACAACTATGGCTACACCTTC.

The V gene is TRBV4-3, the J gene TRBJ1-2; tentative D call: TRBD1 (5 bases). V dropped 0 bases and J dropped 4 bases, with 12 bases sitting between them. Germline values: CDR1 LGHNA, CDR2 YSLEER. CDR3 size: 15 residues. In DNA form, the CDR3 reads TGCGCCAGCAGCCAAGATTCAGGGCTAGGCTATGGCTACACCTTC. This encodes CASSQDSGLGYGYTF.

The CDR3 DNA is TGCGCCAGCAGCCAAGGACTAGCGGGAGCCTACGAGCAGTACTTC. Translation: CASSQGLAGAYEQYF. This sequence joins TRBV5-1 and TRBJ2-7; the match to TRBD2 covers 13 bases. V dropped 4 bases and J dropped 2; count of bases not matched to a gene: 3. CDR3 length: 15 residues. Germline V lookup: CDR1 SGHRS, CDR2 YFSETQ.

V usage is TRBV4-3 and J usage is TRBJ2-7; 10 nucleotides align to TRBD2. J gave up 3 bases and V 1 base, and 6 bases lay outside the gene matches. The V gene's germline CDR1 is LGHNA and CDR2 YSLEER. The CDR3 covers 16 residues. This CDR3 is CASSQATSGVYYEQYF. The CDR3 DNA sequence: TGCGCCAGCAGCCAAGCCACTAGCGGGGTCTACTACGAGCAGTACTTC.

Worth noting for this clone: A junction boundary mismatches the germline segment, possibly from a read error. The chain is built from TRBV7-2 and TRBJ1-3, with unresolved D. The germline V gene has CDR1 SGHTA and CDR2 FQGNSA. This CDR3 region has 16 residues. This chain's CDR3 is CASSLRATLSGDTIYF. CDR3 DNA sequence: TGTGCCAGCAGCTTGCGGGCCACCCTCTCTGGAGACACCATATATTTT.

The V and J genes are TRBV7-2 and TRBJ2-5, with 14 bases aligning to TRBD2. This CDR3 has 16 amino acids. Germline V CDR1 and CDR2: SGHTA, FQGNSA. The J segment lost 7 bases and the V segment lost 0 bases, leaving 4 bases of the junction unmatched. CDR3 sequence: CASSLAGTSGSGTQYF. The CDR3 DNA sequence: TGTGCCAGCAGCTTAGCAGGGACTAGCGGGAGTGGGACCCAGTACTTC.

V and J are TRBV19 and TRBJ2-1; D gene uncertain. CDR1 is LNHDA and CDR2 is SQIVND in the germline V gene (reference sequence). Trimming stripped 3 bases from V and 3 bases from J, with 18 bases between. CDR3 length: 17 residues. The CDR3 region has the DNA TGTGCCAGTAGTATCGACCTGCTCGATGTTAACTACAATGAGCAGTTCTTC. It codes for CASSIDLLDVNYNEQFF.

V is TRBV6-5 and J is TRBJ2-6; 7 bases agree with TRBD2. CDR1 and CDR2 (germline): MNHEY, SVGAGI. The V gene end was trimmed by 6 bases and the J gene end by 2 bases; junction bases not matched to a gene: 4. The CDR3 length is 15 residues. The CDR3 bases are TGTGCCAGCAGACCCGGGGGGACTGGGGCCAACGTCCTGACTTTC. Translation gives CASRPGGTGANVLTF.

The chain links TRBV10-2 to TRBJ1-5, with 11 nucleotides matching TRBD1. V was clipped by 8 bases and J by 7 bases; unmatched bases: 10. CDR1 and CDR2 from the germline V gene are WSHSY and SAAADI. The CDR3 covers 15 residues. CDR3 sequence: CASAWDRGTNQPQHF. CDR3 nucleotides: TGCGCCAGCGCCTGGGACAGGGGGACGAACCAGCCCCAGCATTTT.

CDR3 DNA: TGTGCCAGCAGTTCACAGGCGGACAGGGTCTATGGCTACACCTTC. Translated, it gives CASSSQADRVYGYTF. The chain has TRBV6-5 and TRBJ1-2; 8 bases match TRBD1. The CDR3 consists of 15 residues. V lost 4 bases, J lost 4 bases, and 8 bases stayed unmatched. Germline CDR1 reads MNHEY; CDR2 reads SVGAGI.

The CDR3 DNA is TGTGCCAGCAGTTTAGTATACAATGAGCAGTTCTTC. It codes for CASSLVYNEQFF. This rearrangement joins TRBV28 to TRBJ2-1; D call uncertain. V lost 2 bases, J lost 4 bases, and 3 bases lay in between. Germline CDR1 reads MDHEN; CDR2 reads SYDVKM. CDR3 length equals 12 residues.

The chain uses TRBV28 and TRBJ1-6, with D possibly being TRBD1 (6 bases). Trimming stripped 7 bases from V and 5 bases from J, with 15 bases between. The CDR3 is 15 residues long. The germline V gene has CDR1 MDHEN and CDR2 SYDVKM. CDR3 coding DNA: TGTGCCAGCAACCCCTGGACAGAGAATAATTCACCCCTCCACTTT. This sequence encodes CASNPWTENNSPLHF. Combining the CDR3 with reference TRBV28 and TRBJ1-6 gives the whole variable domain DVKVTQSSRYLVKRTGEKVFLECVQDMDHENMFWYRQDPGLGLRLIYFSYDVKMKEKGDIPEGYSVSREKKERFSLILESASTNQTSMYLCASNPWTENNSPLHFGNGTRLTVT.

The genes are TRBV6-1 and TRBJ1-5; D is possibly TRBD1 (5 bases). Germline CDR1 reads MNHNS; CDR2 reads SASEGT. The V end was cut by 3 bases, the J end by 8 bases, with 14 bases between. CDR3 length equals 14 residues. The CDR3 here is CASSEQGRAEPQHF. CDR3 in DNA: TGTGCCAGCAGTGAGCAGGGTCGGGCGGAGCCCCAGCATTTT.

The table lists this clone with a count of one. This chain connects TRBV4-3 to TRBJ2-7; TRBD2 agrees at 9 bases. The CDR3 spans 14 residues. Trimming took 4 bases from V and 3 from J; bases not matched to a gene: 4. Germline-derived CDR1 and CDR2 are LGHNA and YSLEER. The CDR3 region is CASSRSGGNYEQYF. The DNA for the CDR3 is TGCGCCAGCAGCCGCAGCGGGGGGAACTACGAGCAGTACTTC.

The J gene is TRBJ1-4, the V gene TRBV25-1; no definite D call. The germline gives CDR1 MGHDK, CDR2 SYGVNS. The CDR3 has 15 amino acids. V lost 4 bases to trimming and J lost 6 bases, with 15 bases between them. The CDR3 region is CASSASILWDEKLFF. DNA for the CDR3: TGTGCCAGCAGTGCCTCAATACTATGGGATGAAAAACTGTTTTTT.

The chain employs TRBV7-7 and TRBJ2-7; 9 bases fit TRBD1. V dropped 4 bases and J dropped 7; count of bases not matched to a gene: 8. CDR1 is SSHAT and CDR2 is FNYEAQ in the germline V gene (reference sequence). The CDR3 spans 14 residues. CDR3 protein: CASSYDRGSGEQYF. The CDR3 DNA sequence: TGTGCCAGCAGCTACGACAGGGGGTCAGGGGAGCAGTACTTC.

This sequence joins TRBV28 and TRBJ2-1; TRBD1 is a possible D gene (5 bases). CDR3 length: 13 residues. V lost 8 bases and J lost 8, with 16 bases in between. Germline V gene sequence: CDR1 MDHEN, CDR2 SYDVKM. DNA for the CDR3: TGTGCCAGCTCAGGGTGGTCGAATGATGAGCAGTTCTTC. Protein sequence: CASSGWSNDEQFF.

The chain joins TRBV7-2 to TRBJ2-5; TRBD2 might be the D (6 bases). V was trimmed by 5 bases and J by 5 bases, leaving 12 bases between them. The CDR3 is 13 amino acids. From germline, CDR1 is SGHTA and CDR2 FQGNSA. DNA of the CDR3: TGTGCCAGCAGCCCCCCCCGGGGGGAGACCCAGTACTTC. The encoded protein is CASSPPRGETQYF.

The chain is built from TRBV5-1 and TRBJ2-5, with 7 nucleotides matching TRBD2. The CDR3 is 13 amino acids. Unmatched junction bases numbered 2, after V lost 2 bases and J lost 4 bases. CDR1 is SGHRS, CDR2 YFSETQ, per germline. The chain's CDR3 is CASSFRLAETQYF. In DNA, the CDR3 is TGCGCCAGCAGCTTTAGACTAGCAGAGACCCAGTACTTC.

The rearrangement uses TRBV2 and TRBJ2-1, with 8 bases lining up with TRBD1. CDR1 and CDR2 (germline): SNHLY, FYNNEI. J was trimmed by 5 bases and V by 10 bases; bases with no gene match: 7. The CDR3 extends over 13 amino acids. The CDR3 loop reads CATAGQGNNEQFF. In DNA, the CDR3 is TGTGCCACCGCTGGACAGGGAAACAATGAGCAGTTCTTC.